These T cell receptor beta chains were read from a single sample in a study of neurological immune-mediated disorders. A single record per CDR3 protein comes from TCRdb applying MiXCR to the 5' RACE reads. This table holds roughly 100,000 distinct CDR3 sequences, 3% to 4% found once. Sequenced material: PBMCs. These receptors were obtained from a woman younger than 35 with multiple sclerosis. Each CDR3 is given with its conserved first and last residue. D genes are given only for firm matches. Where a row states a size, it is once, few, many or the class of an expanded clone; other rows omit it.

TGTGCCAGCACCCCGGCAACCCGAAACACTGAAGCTTTCTTT | CASTPATRNTEAFF | - | TRBJ1-1 | many | TRBV12-3/TRBV12-4
TGTGCCAGCAGCTTCGGTTGGGTAAAAAGTTCGGAGACCCAGTACTTC | CASSFGWVKSSETQYF | - | TRBJ2-5 | many | TRBV7-8
TGCGCCAGCAGACGCGGTTTTAACGATGAGCAGTTCTTC | CASRRGFNDEQFF | - | TRBJ2-1 | many | TRBV5-1
TGTGCCAGCAGCCCGGGGCTCAATGAGCAGTTCTTC | CASSPGLNEQFF | - | TRBJ2-1 | many | TRBV11-2
TGTGCCAGCAGCCCAATAAGCGACGGACCGCAGTATTTT | CASSPISDGPQYF | - | TRBJ2-3 | - | TRBV7-2
TGCAGCGTTGTGGGCGACTTTAGCACAGATACGCAGTATTTT | CSVVGDFSTDTQYF | - | TRBJ2-3 | many | TRBV29-1
TGTGCTAGTGGTTTACAGGAGAACACTGAAGCTTTCTTT | CASGLQENTEAFF | - | TRBJ1-1 | - | TRBV12-5
TGTGCCAGCAGCTACGAGCAGTACTTC | CASSYEQYF | - | TRBJ2-7 | many | TRBV25-1
TGTGCCAGCAGTTTATCGACGGGCGAAAAACTGTTTTTT | CASSLSTGEKLFF | - | TRBJ1-4 | many | TRBV27
TGCGCCAGCAGTATGTGGGGGGAGCAGTTCTTC | CASSMWGEQFF | - | TRBJ2-1 | many | TRBV5-1
TGTGCCAGCAAAGAGGGACAGGGGATGAGCAATCAGCCCCAGCATTTT | CASKEGQGMSNQPQHF | TRBD1 | TRBJ1-5 | many | TRBV6-1
TGCGCCAGCAGCTTATTAGGGGCAGGTGAGCAGTACTTC | CASSLLGAGEQYF | - | TRBJ2-7 | many | TRBV5-1
TGTGCCAGCAGCGTAGCCGGGAACACTGAAGCTTTCTTT | CASSVAGNTEAFF | - | TRBJ1-1 | many | TRBV9
TGTGCCAGCAGCCCCGCCGGCGAGCAGTACTTC | CASSPAGEQYF | - | TRBJ2-7 | many | TRBV11-2
TGCGCCAGCAGCTTGGAGCCGACTAGCGGGAACGAGCAGTACTTC | CASSLEPTSGNEQYF | TRBD2 | TRBJ2-7 | many | TRBV5-1
TGTGCCAGCAGTTTTTCGGAGGGACAGGGGAAAGCTTTCTTT | CASSFSEGQGKAFF | TRBD1 | TRBJ1-1 | few | TRBV6-5
TGCAGTGCTACCTCGGCGGGGTTAATGAACACTGAAGCTTTCTTT | CSATSAGLMNTEAFF | - | TRBJ1-1 | many | TRBV20-1
TGCGCCAGCAGCTTGGGACAGACCACAGATACGCAGTATTTT | CASSLGQTTDTQYF | - | TRBJ2-3 | many | TRBV5-1
TGCGCCGCCAAGGCAACCCCGATTGGGGAGCAGTTCTTC | CAAKATPIGEQFF | - | TRBJ2-1 | - | TRBV10-1
TGCGCCAGCAGCTTGGGTTTAGGTATCGGCTCCTACAATGAGCAGTTCTTC | CASSLGLGIGSYNEQFF | - | TRBJ2-1 | many | TRBV5-1
TGTGCCAGCAGTTACTCGAGCGGGATTGCGGCTTTCTTT | CASSYSSGIAAFF | - | TRBJ1-1 | many | TRBV6-5
TGCGCCAGCAGCTTGAGTCGGGTGAACACTGAAGCTTTCTTT | CASSLSRVNTEAFF | - | TRBJ1-1 | many | TRBV5-1
TGCAGTGCTAGTAGCGGGACTAACACCGGGGAGCTGTTTTTT | CSASSGTNTGELFF | TRBD2 | TRBJ2-2 | many | TRBV20-1
TGCGCCAGCAATCTCGTCGGGGGGGCCTCCTACAATGAGCAGTTCTTC | CASNLVGGASYNEQFF | TRBD2 | TRBJ2-1 | many | TRBV5-1
TGTGCCAGCAGTTTACAGAGGGGTGGCTATGGCTACACCTTC | CASSLQRGGYGYTF | - | TRBJ1-2 | few | TRBV12-3/TRBV12-4
TGTGCCAGCAGCCACCTCCCTTCATGGACAGGGAACGCTTTTGCAACTAATGAAAAACTGTTTTTT | CASSHLPSWTGNAFATNEKLFF | TRBD1 | TRBJ1-4 | few | TRBV4-2
TGTGCCAGCACTAGGGGAGGGGGCAATCAGCCCCAGCATTTT | CASTRGGGNQPQHF | - | TRBJ1-5 | many | TRBV12-3/TRBV12-4
TGTGCCAGCAGCTTAGGGGCAGACAACTATGGCTACACCTTC | CASSLGADNYGYTF | - | TRBJ1-2 | many | TRBV7-2
TGCAGTGCTAGAGAGGCTAGCGGGGGACATACGGGAGATACGCAGTATTTT | CSAREASGGHTGDTQYF | TRBD2 | TRBJ2-3 | many | TRBV20-1
TGCAGTGCTAGAAGGAGTCTGGGGGGTGAAGCTTTCTTT | CSARRSLGGEAFF | - | TRBJ1-1 | many | TRBV20-1
TGTGCCAGCAGCCAGACTGGGGATACGCAGTATTTT | CASSQTGDTQYF | - | TRBJ2-3 | few | TRBV7-3
TGTGCCATCAGGGGAACTGCAACTAATGAAAAACTGTTTTTT | CAIRGTATNEKLFF | - | TRBJ1-4 | many | TRBV10-3
TGTGCCAGCAGTCCAGGGGACAGGAATAATTCACCCCTCCACTTT | CASSPGDRNNSPLHF | TRBD1 | TRBJ1-6 | many | TRBV6-5
TGTGCCAGCAGTTTAAACACCGCTCAATATGGCTACACCTTC | CASSLNTAQYGYTF | - | TRBJ1-2 | many | TRBV28
TGTGCCAGCAGCTTTACAGGGGGGTCTAATGAAAAACTGTTTTTT | CASSFTGGSNEKLFF | TRBD1 | TRBJ1-4 | many | TRBV5-6
TGCGCCAGCAGCCCGGGGACAACCGGGGGTGAAAAACTGTTTTTT | CASSPGTTGGEKLFF | - | TRBJ1-4 | many | TRBV5-1
TGCGCCAGCAGCCAACCCGGGGGGCGGAGGCATGAGCAGTTCTTC | CASSQPGGRRHEQFF | - | TRBJ2-1 | many | TRBV4-1
TGTGCCAGCAGTGACCACGGGACTAGCGGGTACAATGAGCAGTTCTTC | CASSDHGTSGYNEQFF | TRBD2 | TRBJ2-1 | many | TRBV6-4
TGCAGTGCTAGGTACGGAGCGGGACCTCGGGACTACGAGCAGTACTTC | CSARYGAGPRDYEQYF | TRBD2 | TRBJ2-7 | - | TRBV20-1
TGCAGTGCTAAACTCTCGAGGACAGCCCAAGAGACCCAGTACTTC | CSAKLSRTAQETQYF | - | TRBJ2-5 | many | TRBV20-1
TGTGCCAGCGGGAATGGGGGCCTCGGCGCGGATACGCAGTATTTT | CASGNGGLGADTQYF | - | TRBJ2-3 | many | TRBV28
TGTGCCAGCAGCCGATTGACGGGGCACACCGGGGAGCTGTTTTTT | CASSRLTGHTGELFF | - | TRBJ2-2 | few | TRBV7-2
TGTGCCAGCAGCTGGGGGGACGGTTCTAGCACAGATACGCAGTATTTT | CASSWGDGSSTDTQYF | - | TRBJ2-3 | many | TRBV5-5
TGCGCCAGCAGCCCGGGACTGCTCACAGATACGCAGTATTTT | CASSPGLLTDTQYF | - | TRBJ2-3 | many | TRBV5-1
TGTGCCATCAGGGGAGACTCTACCGGGGAGCTGTTTTTT | CAIRGDSTGELFF | - | TRBJ2-2 | many | TRBV10-3
TGTGCCAGCAGTCCTTTGACAGGATCTAACTATGGCTACACCTTC | CASSPLTGSNYGYTF | - | TRBJ1-2 | medium-sized | TRBV28
TGCGCCAGCAGACCTGGGACTAGCGGGAGTGGGGGTGAGCAGTTCTTC | CASRPGTSGSGGEQFF | TRBD2 | TRBJ2-1 | many | TRBV5-1